This T cell receptor (beta chain) is from a study of cytomegalovirus exposure and HLA in healthy donors. Turning to this clone: Its antigen is still unknown.

General study findings and limits: V segments that were indistinguishable, TRBV6-2 and TRBV6-3 among them, were omitted from analysis. Later on, an analysis found that several of the most significant clusters appeared to be linked to common viral pathogens, which included parvovirus B19. Versus the roughly 670-donor mean, an Asian-associated ancestry cluster reportedly showed fewer N-insertions in a later analysis.

The PCR contained 60 Vbeta and 13 Jbeta primers. Some clones are missing from TCRdb's copy, which holds only in-frame ones; the method was immunoSEQ multiplex PCR. The sample has approximately 100,000 clones, roughly four fifths seen once. J was trimmed by 9 bases and V by 6 bases; bases with no gene match: 2. The germline gives CDR1 MNHEY, CDR2 SMNVEV (reference sequence). The CDR3 contains 11 residues. The TCR was taken from a man in his forties or fifties in good health and CMV-seronegative. The chain links TRBV27 to TRBJ2-4; 7 bases match TRBD2. Material for sequencing was PBMCs. The CDR3 reads CASSREGIQYF. Written as DNA, the CDR3 is TGTGCCAGCAGCAGGGAGGGCATTCAGTACTTC.